Following are 14 T cell receptor beta chains from one sample sequenced in a study of blood T cell repertoires in COVID-19. Some clones are missing from TCRdb's copy, which holds only in-frame ones; the method was immunoSEQ multiplex PCR. The sample has under 95,000 clones, roughly 84% seen once. Sequencing was performed on peripheral blood. All receptors derive from a woman aged 80 or over with COVID-19, enrolled during active disease.

This clone is a singleton in its sample. J is TRBJ2-3 and V is TRBV7-2, with 7 bases aligning to TRBD2. CDR1 and CDR2 from the germline V gene are SGHTA and FQGNSA. The CDR3 contains 16 residues. V gave up 5 bases and J gave up 1 base; unmatched junction bases: 9. CDR3 in amino acids: CASSPALAGGTDTQYF. The CDR3, as DNA: TGTGCCAGCAGCCCCGCCCTGGCGGGAGGCACAGATACGCAGTATTTT.

This rearrangement joins TRBV28 to TRBJ2-3, with D uncertain. Trimming removed 3 bases at V and 7 bases at J, with 14 bases between. CDR3 length equals 14 residues. CDR1 is MDHEN, CDR2 SYDVKM, per germline. CDR3 nucleotide sequence: TGTGCCAGCAGTTTCCCCGGAGACGGTCATACGCAGTATTTT. Translation gives CASSFPGDGHTQYF.

The chain uses TRBV19 and TRBJ2-1; 10 bases line up with TRBD2. V shed 0 bases, J shed 4 bases, and the junction held 15 bases outside the gene matches. CDR1 is LNHDA, CDR2 SQIVND, per germline (reference sequence). The CDR3 runs 20 residues. CDR3 sequence: CASSIDGPGASGSLYNEQFF. The DNA of the CDR3 is TGTGCCAGTAGTATAGATGGCCCAGGAGCTAGCGGGAGCCTATACAATGAGCAGTTCTTC.

The CDR3 region is CASSLRGTGWNTGELFF. The CDR3 DNA reads as TGTGCCAGCAGCTTAAGGGGGACAGGGTGGAACACCGGGGAGCTGTTTTTT. The rearrangement uses TRBV11-2 and TRBJ2-2; 9 nucleotides match TRBD1. This CDR3 is 17 amino acids long. Unmatched junction bases numbered 5, after V lost 2 bases and J lost 1 base. Per germline, CDR1 SGHAT and CDR2 FQNNGV.

This clone has only one observation. V is TRBV7-3 and J is TRBJ1-2; 10 bases line up with TRBD1. Trimming removed 0 bases from V and 2 bases from J; junction bases left unmatched: 6. The germline V gene has CDR1 SGHTA and CDR2 FQGTGA. The length of the CDR3 is 17 residues. The CDR3 DNA follows: TGTGCCAGCAGCTTAACTGTCGGACAGGGGGGAAACTATGGCTACACCTTC. This codes for CASSLTVGQGGNYGYTF.

V usage is TRBV7-2 and J usage is TRBJ2-2; 8 bases map to TRBD2. Germline assignment: CDR1 SGHTA and CDR2 FQGNSA. The CDR3 contains 16 residues. With 5 bases clipped from V and 1 base from J, the junction kept 6 bases outside the gene matches. The CDR3 spells CASSPPSGGNTGELFF. The DNA for the CDR3 is TGTGCCAGCAGCCCACCCAGCGGGGGGAACACCGGGGAGCTGTTTTTT. Variable domain in full (rest from reference TRBV7-2 and TRBJ2-2): GAGVSQSPSNKVTEKGKDVELRCDPISGHTALYWYRQSLGQGLEFLIYFQGNSAPDKSGLPSDRFSAERTGGSVSTLTIQRTQQEDSAVYLCASSPPSGGNTGELFFGEGSRLTVL.

The chain carries TRBV7-2 and TRBJ2-5; TRBD2 aligns across 9 bases. There are 15 residues in the CDR3. CDR1 is SGHTA and CDR2 is FQGNSA in the germline V gene. J was trimmed by 7 bases and V by 3 bases; bases with no gene match: 9. CDR3 DNA: TGTGCCAGCAGCTTGAAAGCGGGGGGTCAGCGGACCCAGTACTTC. As protein: CASSLKAGGQRTQYF.

J is TRBJ1-5 and V is TRBV4-1, with TRBD1 matching over 12 bases. This CDR3 has 15 amino acids. J lost 6 bases, V lost 4 bases, and 4 bases had no gene match. Germline lookup yields CDR1 MGHRA and CDR2 YSYEKL. The CDR3 sequence is CASSPGQGAIQPQHF. The DNA for the CDR3 is TGCGCCAGCAGCCCGGGACAGGGGGCGATTCAGCCCCAGCATTTT.

This rearrangement joins TRBV19 to TRBJ2-7; 10 bases match TRBD2. This CDR3 comprises 14 residues. Germline V gene data show CDR1 as LNHDA and CDR2 as SQIVND (reference sequence). V trimming: 9 bases; J trimming: 1 base; junction bases outside the gene matches: 6. This chain's CDR3 is CASRSGGHSYEQYF. The CDR3 nucleotides are TGTGCCAGCCGTAGCGGGGGGCATTCCTACGAGCAGTACTTC.

The V gene is TRBV10-2, the J gene TRBJ2-1; TRBD2 agrees at 11 bases. This CDR3 is built from 15 residues. The V segment lost 6 bases and the J segment 3 bases; nucleotides outside the gene matches: 4. Germline V gene data show CDR1 as WSHSY and CDR2 as SAAADI. CDR3 protein: CASRETSGNYNEQFF. Here the CDR3 DNA reads TGCGCCAGCAGGGAGACTAGCGGGAACTACAATGAGCAGTTCTTC.

The chain combines TRBV10-2 with TRBJ1-6; no clear D. The CDR3 consists of 16 residues. Trimming stripped 4 bases from V and 7 bases from J, with 17 bases between. Germline lookup yields CDR1 WSHSY and CDR2 SAAADI. The CDR3 loop is CASSVGGRQSNSPLHF. The CDR3 region has the DNA TGCGCCAGCAGTGTAGGAGGGCGTCAGTCAAATTCACCCCTCCACTTT.

The V call is TRBV7-3, the J call TRBJ2-1, with D uncertain. This CDR3 region has 12 residues. The germline V gene encodes CDR1 SGHTA and CDR2 FQGTGA. Trimming left V 3 bases short and J 9 bases short, with 9 bases between. This chain's CDR3 is CASSFLTGEQFF. As DNA, the CDR3 is TGTGCCAGCAGCTTTCTTACTGGTGAGCAGTTCTTC.

The CDR3 region is CAWSVISGAHEQYF. DNA for the CDR3: TGTGCCTGGAGTGTAATTAGCGGGGCCCACGAGCAGTACTTC. This chain uses TRBV30 with TRBJ2-7; 8 bases are shared with TRBD2. J gave up 5 bases and V 0 bases, and 6 bases lay outside the gene matches. Germline V CDR1 and CDR2: GTSNPN, SVGIG (reference sequence). The CDR3 is 14 amino acids.

The chain links TRBV27 to TRBJ1-3, with TRBD1 matching 7 bases. This CDR3 has 16 residues. Trimming cost V 5 bases and J 0 bases; bases outside gene matches: 7. CDR1 is MNHEY and CDR2 is SMNVEV in the germline V gene (reference sequence). CDR3: CASSPDGTDSGNTIYF. CDR3 in DNA: TGTGCCAGCAGTCCCGACGGGACAGACTCTGGAAACACCATATATTTT.